The entry below describes one T cell receptor (beta chain). The sample originates from a study of cytomegalovirus exposure and HLA in healthy donors. The primer mix had 60 Vbeta and 13 Jbeta primers. Produced via immunoSEQ multiplex PCR; TCRdb's table is partial and in-frame only. The sample consists of roughly 130,000 clones, roughly 82% of them appearing once. The CDR3 has 14 residues. The V gene's germline CDR1 is SGDLS and CDR2 YYNGEE. V was trimmed by 5 bases and J by 1 base, leaving 7 bases between them. The sequence derives from a male donor in good health and CMV-seropositive. This chain joins TRBV9 and TRBJ2-6; D unresolved. Sequencing input: PBMCs. CDR3 sequence reads: CASSSVSGANVLTF. CDR3 DNA: TGTGCCAGCAGTTCGGTTTCTGGGGCCAACGTCCTGACTTTC.